Each of the 24 T cell receptor beta chains below was sequenced from the same sample in a study of radiation and T cells in renal cell carcinoma. The time point: blood 4 weeks post-SBRT, at nephrectomy. Treatment defined: 15 Gy SBRT to primary tumor, nephrectomy 4 weeks later. Clones were read by immunoSEQ multiplex PCR, and TCRdb kept only the in-frame ones, dropping some. Of around 99,000 clones listed, roughly 88% are singletons. Material: blood, obtained from a patient whose treatment included radiotherapy and nephrectomy. Source of these receptors: a man between 60 and 75 years old with renal cell carcinoma.

A few counts support this clone. This sequence joins TRBV19 and TRBJ1-1; D unclear. The CDR3 is 12 amino acids. Germline V gene data show CDR1 as LNHDA and CDR2 as SQIVND (reference sequence). The V end lost 8 bases, the J end lost 6 bases, and 13 bases lay between the germline ends. CDR3 DNA: TGTGCCAGTGGACTCCTGGGCCCTGAAGCTTTCTTT. Its protein is CASGLLGPEAFF. Complete variable domain (other parts from reference TRBV19 and TRBJ1-1): DGGITQSPKYLFRKEGQNVTLSCEQNLNHDAMYWYRQDPGQGLRLIYYSQIVNDFQKGDIAEGYSVSREKKESFPLTVTSAQKNPTAFYLCASGLLGPEAFFGQGTRLTVV.

The chain couples TRBV5-1 to TRBJ2-1, with TRBD2 identical over 12 bases. Trimming took 4 bases from V and 7 from J; bases not matched to a gene: 6. Looked up from germline, CDR1 is SGHRS and CDR2 is YFSETQ. The CDR3 covers 15 residues. The CDR3 DNA is TGCGCCAGCAGCCACAGACTAGCGGGAGTTAATGAGCAGTTCTTC. Amino acids: CASSHRLAGVNEQFF.

This chain connects TRBV30 to TRBJ2-7, with TRBD1 identical over 8 bases. CDR3 length equals 14 residues. After removal of 5 bases from V and 7 bases from J, the junction contained 13 bases not matched to a gene. Germline CDR1 and CDR2: GTSNPN and SVGIG (reference sequence). In DNA form, the CDR3 reads TGTGCCTGGGGCCAGGGGGCGCTTTCAGGAGAGCAGTACTTC. Translated: CAWGQGALSGEQYF. The variable domain in full, with the rest retrieved from reference TRBV30 and TRBJ2-7, is SQTIHQWPATLVQPVGSPLSLECTVEGTSNPNLYWYRQAAGRGLQLLFYSVGIGQISSEVPQNLSASRPQDRQFILSSKKLLLSDSGFYLCAWGQGALSGEQYFGPGTRLTVT.

The chain couples TRBV6-6 to TRBJ2-1, with D possibly matching TRBD1 (6 bases). Between the trimmed V and J ends, which lost 2 bases and 10 bases, there was a span of 12 bases. CDR3 length: 13 amino acids. CDR1 is MNHNY, CDR2 SVGAGI, per germline (reference sequence). CDR3 DNA: TGTGCCAGCAGTTACGCAGGGGACGGGGAGCAGTTCTTC. Encoded protein: CASSYAGDGEQFF.

The chain carries TRBV29-1 and TRBJ1-5; D unresolved. The germline V gene encodes CDR1 SQVTM and CDR2 ANQGSEA. The V and J ends lost 6 bases and 2 bases respectively, with 11 bases between them. There are 13 residues in the CDR3. CDR3 region: CSVSDGGNQPQHF. The DNA of the CDR3 is TGCAGCGTGTCGGACGGTGGCAATCAGCCCCAGCATTTT. The variable domain in full, with the rest retrieved from reference TRBV29-1 and TRBJ1-5, is SAVISQKPSRDICQRGTSLTIQCQVDSQVTMMFWYRQQPGQSLTLIATANQGSEATYESGFVIDKFPISRPNLTFSTLTVSNMSPEDSSIYLCSVSDGGNQPQHFGDGTRLSIL.

CDR3 sequence reads: CASSQDLAGVDEQYF. The CDR3 DNA sequence: TGTGCCAGCAGCCAAGATCTGGCGGGGGTCGACGAGCAGTACTTC. The rearrangement links TRBV4-2 to TRBJ2-7; TRBD2 agrees at 7 bases. With V trimmed by 0 bases and J by 5 bases, 7 bases remained unmatched. CDR1 LGHNA and CDR2 YNFKEQ come from the germline V gene. This CDR3 spans 15 amino acids.

V usage is TRBV6-5 and J usage is TRBJ2-1; 10 nucleotides agree with TRBD2. This CDR3 is built from 15 residues. The trim removed 0 bases at V and 10 bases at J, leaving 6 bases unmatched. CDR1 and CDR2 from the germline V gene are MNHEY and SVGAGI. CDR3 loop: CASSYSLAGDGEQFF. CDR3 in DNA: TGTGCCAGCAGTTACTCCCTAGCGGGGGATGGAGAGCAGTTCTTC.

The rearrangement links TRBV19 to TRBJ2-7, with TRBD1 as a possible D gene (6 bases). Per the germline V gene, CDR1 is LNHDA and CDR2 is SQIVND (reference sequence). V lost 5 bases and J lost 7, with 18 bases in between. The CDR3 extends over 14 amino acids. DNA for the CDR3: TGTGCCAGTAGTGACGGACAGCGTCTACGAGAGCAGTACTTC. Protein sequence: CASSDGQRLREQYF. The whole variable domain, remainder taken from reference TRBV19 and TRBJ2-7, is DGGITQSPKYLFRKEGQNVTLSCEQNLNHDAMYWYRQDPGQGLRLIYYSQIVNDFQKGDIAEGYSVSREKKESFPLTVTSAQKNPTAFYLCASSDGQRLREQYFGPGTRLTVT.

This chain connects TRBV28 to TRBJ1-4, with D possibly TRBD1 on 5 matching bases. The V and J ends lost 6 bases and 5 bases respectively, with 10 bases between them. This CDR3 spans 13 amino acids. CDR1 is MDHEN and CDR2 is SYDVKM in the germline V gene. CDR3 nucleotide sequence: TGTGCCAGCAGCCGGGACCGGAATGAAAAACTGTTTTTT. Translated, it gives CASSRDRNEKLFF.

This chain connects TRBV7-2 to TRBJ2-2; 11 bases align to TRBD2. The CDR3 sequence is 17 residues long. J was trimmed by 6 bases and V by 5 bases; bases with no gene match: 11. Looked up from germline, CDR1 is SGHTA and CDR2 is FQGNSA. The CDR3 loop is CASSRRLAGGAAGELFF. CDR3 coding DNA: TGTGCCAGCAGCAGACGTCTAGCGGGAGGAGCGGCCGGGGAGCTGTTTTTT.

This chain connects TRBV7-9 to TRBJ1-4; D remains ambiguous. This CDR3 comprises 14 residues. Germline-derived CDR1 and CDR2 are SEHNR and FQNEAQ (reference sequence). V lost 1 base and J 8 bases, leaving 11 bases between the germline ends. The CDR3 bases are TGTGCCAGCAGCTTAGACATGTCGGGGGAAAAACTGTTTTTT. Translating it yields CASSLDMSGEKLFF. Drawing the rest from reference TRBV7-9 and TRBJ1-4, the complete variable domain is DTGVSQNPRHKITKRGQNVTFRCDPISEHNRLYWYRQTLGQGPEFLTYFQNEAQLEKSRLLSDRFSAERPKGSFSTLEIQRTEQGDSAMYLCASSLDMSGEKLFFGSGTQLSVL.

This clone was observed a few times. The chain uses TRBV7-8 and TRBJ2-7; TRBD2 aligns across 11 bases. CDR3 size: 16 residues. Germline V gene sequence: CDR1 SGHVS, CDR2 FQNEAQ. Trimming removed 5 bases from V and 6 bases from J; junction bases left unmatched: 12. Here the CDR3 DNA reads TGTGCCAGCAGCCCCAGGATAGCGGGAGGGCTAGTCGAGCAGTACTTC. Translated, it gives CASSPRIAGGLVEQYF.

The count of this clone is one. The chain employs TRBV28 and TRBJ2-2, with 12 bases that match TRBD2. The CDR3 length is 18 residues. Germline loops: CDR1 MDHEN, CDR2 SYDVKM. The V segment lost 5 bases and the J segment 5 bases; nucleotides outside the gene matches: 12. The CDR3 loop is CASSARSPGTSGTGELFF. Written as DNA, the CDR3 is TGTGCCAGCAGTGCACGCAGCCCCGGGACTAGCGGGACCGGGGAGCTGTTTTTT.

The chain joins TRBV15 to TRBJ1-2; weak D call: TRBD1 (6 bases). CDR1 and CDR2 (germline): LNHNV, YYDKDF (reference sequence). The CDR3 loop spans 16 amino acids. Trimming shortened V by 0 bases and J by 5 bases, and 16 bases separated the two germline ends. CDR3 sequence reads: CATSRDRFQGRYGYTF. For the CDR3, the DNA is TGTGCCACCAGCAGAGATCGATTCCAGGGGCGTTATGGCTACACCTTC.

This chain joins TRBV7-9 and TRBJ2-7; 7 positions agree with TRBD2. The CDR3 length is 16 residues. Looked up from germline, CDR1 is SEHNR and CDR2 is FQNEAQ (reference sequence). Trimming cost V 1 base and J 2 bases; bases outside gene matches: 8. The CDR3 DNA sequence: TGTGCCAGCAGCTTAGTAAGCGGGGTCAGGACCTACGAGCAGTACTTC. Amino acid sequence: CASSLVSGVRTYEQYF.

The chain recombines TRBV11-3 with TRBJ2-7; a possible D gene is TRBD2 (6 bases). V was cut by 4 bases and J by 5 bases, with 33 bases left in between. Looked up from germline, CDR1 is SGHNT and CDR2 is YENEEA. The CDR3 totals 20 residues. The CDR3 coding sequence is TGTGCCAGCAGCTCAAATTGGGCCCTACACCTAGGGAAGTCGGGAGACGAGCAGTACTTC. Translating gives CASSSNWALHLGKSGDEQYF.

The CDR3 nucleotides read TGTGCCAGCAGTGATCGGGGCTTCGAGTACAATGAGCAGTTCTTC. Amino acids: CASSDRGFEYNEQFF. V and J are TRBV2 and TRBJ2-1; tentatively, D is TRBD1 or TRBD2 (5 bases each). CDR3 size: 15 residues. Deletions cut 3 bases from V and 4 bases from J, with 13 bases between. The germline CDR1 and CDR2 sequences are SNHLY and FYNNEI.

The V call is TRBV2, the J call TRBJ1-6, with D unresolved. V lost 0 bases, J lost 7 bases, and 10 bases lay in between. The CDR3 covers 15 residues. Germline assignment: CDR1 SNHLY and CDR2 FYNNEI. Written as DNA, the CDR3 is TGTGCCAGCAGTGAAGCGCTTCGTGGGAATTCACCCCTCCACTTT. Protein sequence: CASSEALRGNSPLHF.

This clone was seen many times. V gene TRBV18 combines with J gene TRBJ2-7; the D gene is possibly TRBD1 (5 bases). CDR3 length equals 15 residues. Germline V CDR1 and CDR2: KGHSH, LQKENI. Trimming left V 3 bases short and J 1 base short, with 13 bases between. This CDR3 reads CASSPSPDSSYEQYF. The CDR3 DNA reads as TGTGCCAGCTCACCCTCCCCAGACAGTTCCTACGAGCAGTACTTC.

This clone was seen a single time. CDR3 sequence: CASSTWRASGTDTQYF. CDR3 nucleotides: TGTGCCAGCAGCACCTGGAGGGCCTCAGGCACAGATACGCAGTATTTT. The gene calls are TRBV7-9 and TRBJ2-3; TRBD2 is a possible D gene (6 bases). This CDR3 has 16 residues. Germline V gives CDR1 SEHNR, CDR2 FQNEAQ (reference sequence). V was pared by 5 bases and J by 1 base, with 16 bases between.

The chain combines TRBV9 with TRBJ1-3; weak D call: TRBD1 (5 bases). CDR3 length: 14 amino acids. The germline CDR1 and CDR2 sequences are SGDLS and YYNGEE. Trimming took off 0 bases at V and 5 bases at J, with 9 bases between the two ends. This CDR3 reads CASSVGRGRNTIYF. For the CDR3, the DNA is TGTGCCAGCAGCGTAGGTCGGGGGAGAAACACCATATATTTT.

The chain carries TRBV5-8 and TRBJ2-7; tentatively, D is TRBD1 (6 bases). Per germline, CDR1 SGHTS and CDR2 YDEGEE. This CDR3 contains 14 residues. The ends were cut back, 0 bases at V and 0 bases at J, with 7 bases in the middle. The CDR3 DNA is TGTGCCAGCAGCTTGGGGACAGCCTCCTACGAGCAGTACTTC. The encoded protein is CASSLGTASYEQYF.

The sample holds one count of this clone. The chain links TRBV18 to TRBJ2-3, with 8 bases matching TRBD1. This CDR3 spans 16 amino acids. Germline-derived CDR1 and CDR2 are KGHSH and LQKENI. The trim removed 2 bases at V and 6 bases at J, leaving 10 bases unmatched. The CDR3 protein is CASSPSRDQGADTQYF. In DNA form, the CDR3 reads TGTGCCAGCTCACCATCCCGGGACCAGGGGGCGGATACGCAGTATTTT.

The chain is built from TRBV30 and TRBJ2-1; D remains ambiguous. The V gene lost 2 bases and the J gene lost 0 bases, with 17 bases spanning the gap. Germline CDR1 GTSNPN, CDR2 SVGIG (reference sequence). The CDR3 runs 17 residues. The CDR3: CAWSLPRQASSYNEQFF. CDR3 bases: TGTGCCTGGAGTCTTCCTAGGCAGGCCAGCTCCTACAATGAGCAGTTCTTC.